These 3 T cell receptor beta chains originate from one sample sequenced in a study of Graves' ophthalmopathy and Graves' hyperthyroidism. Amplification of the TCR beta CDR3 regions used RNA transcripts (as template). RT-PCR was first run with HTBI primers, then multiplex PCR in a second round. One entry per CDR3 protein, called by TCRdb with MiXCR from the multiplex PCR reads. The sample lists 200,000 to 250,000 distinct CDR3 sequences; around a fifth were seen once. Input material: peripheral blood. These receptors originate from a woman between 50 and 59 years old with Graves' ophthalmopathy.

In its sample, this clonotype was seen many times. The V gene is TRBV6-2 or TRBV6-3, the J gene TRBJ1-1, with a weak D call TRBD1 (5 bases). The CDR3 is 16 residues long. Trimming took off 5 bases at V and 1 base at J, with 17 bases between the two ends. CDR1 and CDR2 from the germline V gene are MNHEY and SVGEGT. DNA for the CDR3: TGTGCCAGCAGTCCAGCGGGGAGGGGAGGGAACACTGAAGCTTTCTTT. Translated, it gives CASSPAGRGGNTEAFF.

This clonotype was counted at least ten times. The chain couples TRBV19 to TRBJ2-5; the D is unclear. V shed 1 base and J shed 2 bases, with 14 bases lying between them. This CDR3 is built from 16 residues. Germline V gene sequence: CDR1 LNHDA, CDR2 SQIVND (reference sequence). The DNA of the CDR3 is TGTGCCAGTAGTATAGTTCTGGGAACAATACAAGAGACCCAGTACTTC. This codes for CASSIVLGTIQETQYF.

The chain recombines TRBV27 with TRBJ2-7; 7 bases align to TRBD1. CDR3 size: 14 residues. Germline trimming cut 5 bases from V and 6 bases from J; bases unmatched to any gene: 10. CDR1 is MNHEY and CDR2 is SMNVEV in the germline V gene (reference sequence). Here the CDR3 reads CASSPNPGGGEQYF. The CDR3 nucleotides are TGTGCCAGCAGTCCTAATCCAGGGGGTGGCGAGCAGTACTTC.